The sequence of this TCR beta chain was determined in a study of blood T cell repertoires in COVID-19. Turning to the study itself: The United States, Italy and Spain supplied acute and convalescent COVID-19 samples. Sources were T cells, B-cell-depleted T cells, or PBMCs; the material itself was cDNA or gDNA.

This CDR3 is 17 amino acids long. Germline V CDR1 and CDR2: MGHRA, YSYEKL. Trimming shortened V by 0 bases and J by 7 bases, and 19 bases separated the two germline ends. How the authors handled the data: Estimated nucleated cell counts came from reference gene primer amplification. The table came from immunoSEQ multiplex PCR; TCRdb's copy has only in-frame clones and leaves some out. The DNA was the basis for D and trimming; V, J and clone size are from that table. This sample yields around 52,000 clones, of which around four fifths are seen a single time; 5.2% belongs to the top ten. Sequenced input: peripheral blood. V and J are TRBV4-1 and TRBJ2-1; D unresolved. This receptor was obtained from a human donor in a cohort sampled during active COVID-19. CDR3 DNA: TGCGCCAGCAGCCAAGATAGGCAGGCTGCCCAGGTTAATGAGCAGTTCTTC. Translating it yields CASSQDRQAAQVNEQFF.